This entry features one T cell receptor beta chain sequence. Its antigen is not known. The sample comes from a study of PD-L1 blockade in urothelial cancer. About the research overall: About nine tenths of the roughly 30 patients were men whose urothelial cancer was bladder-origin. The authors examined blood 3 weeks (second dose) and 6 weeks after treatment start. Blood samples contained a median around 140,000 T cells.

Broader study findings: Stronger expansion of tumor-associated clones in blood at 3 weeks distinguished durable-benefit patients.

The time point here: pretreatment peripheral blood. Only in-frame clones appear in the TCRdb table, and some are missing; sequencing was by immunoSEQ multiplex PCR. The top ten clones hold over 1% of a sample with 45,000 to 55,000 clones, about four fifths of them seen once. The CDR3 consists of 14 residues. V was cut by 1 base and J by 0 bases, with 4 bases left in between. Per germline, CDR1 MGHRA and CDR2 YSYEKL. Sequencing used PBMCs, obtained around atezolizumab (anti-PD-L1) treatment. V usage is TRBV4-1 and J usage is TRBJ1-3; D is unresolved. This TCR came from a man aged 50 to 59 with urothelial cancer. CDR3 loop: CASSQASSGNTIYF. DNA for the CDR3: TGCGCCAGCAGCCAAGCCAGCTCTGGAAACACCATATATTTT.